A selection of T cell receptor beta chains follows, all from one sample in a study of Tregs in tolerant kidney transplant recipients. The repertoire was sequenced with immunoSEQ multiplex PCR; TCRdb's copy has only in-frame clones and lacks some. The data contain around 98,000 clones, under 95% of them seen just once; the ten biggest clones take up approximately 0.5%. The starting material was CD4+ T cells from blood, obtained before the transplant. The source of these receptors is a human donor who received a combined kidney and bone marrow transplant. CDR3s include the opening cysteine and the closing phenylalanine or tryptophan. The D gene is left open where the match is weak. Where a row states a size, it is once, few, many or the class of an expanded clone; other rows omit it.

>-|TRBV27|TRBJ2-3|TRBD2
CASSLGLAGGHDTQYF
TGTGCCAGCAGTTTAGGACTAGCGGGAGGGCACGATACGCAGTATTTT
>-|TRBV18|TRBJ2-5|-
CASSPPNKEETQYF
TGTGCCAGCTCACCACCGAACAAAGAAGAGACCCAGTACTTC
>-|TRBV28|TRBJ1-4|TRBD1
CASSKTGNGEKLFF
TGTGCCAGCAGCAAGACAGGGAATGGTGAAAAACTGTTTTTT
>-|TRBV6-1|TRBJ1-1|TRBD1
CASSAVGTGLNTEAFF
TGTGCCAGCAGTGCGGTTGGGACAGGGTTGAACACTGAAGCTTTCTTT
>once|TRBV7-9|TRBJ1-6|-
CASSLIRGGSSYNSPLHF
TGTGCCAGCAGCTTAATCCGGGGGGGGAGCTCCTATAATTCCCCCCTCCACTTT
>-|TRBV5-1|TRBJ2-7|TRBD2
CASSLTSGGLSEQYF
TGCGCCAGCAGCCTGACTAGCGGGGGGTTGTCCGAGCAGTACTTC
>-|TRBV18|TRBJ1-1|-
CASSKSINRRNTEAFF
TGTGCCAGCTCCAAGTCGATTAACAGGAGGAACACTGAAGCTTTCTTT
>-|TRBV4-2|TRBJ1-2|-
CASSQDSYYGYTF
TGTGCCAGCAGCCAGGACAGCTACTATGGCTACACCTTC
>-|TRBV6-1|TRBJ2-7|TRBD2
CASRVAGGEQYF
TGTGCCAGCCGGGTAGCGGGCGGCGAGCAGTACTTC
>-|TRBV6-5|TRBJ1-5|TRBD1
CASSLGQGDQPQHF
TGTGCCAGCAGTTTGGGACAGGGGGATCAGCCCCAGCATTTT
>-|TRBV4-2|TRBJ1-5|-
CASSQAMGGSWGNQPQHF
TGTGCCAGCAGCCAAGCGATGGGGGGGAGTTGGGGCAATCAGCCCCAGCATTTT
>once|TRBV7-2|TRBJ2-7|TRBD1
CASSSRQGLVYEQYF
TGTGCCAGCAGCTCGCGACAGGGTTTAGTATACGAGCAGTACTTC
>-|TRBV27|TRBJ1-2|TRBD1
CASSLRPTGQGVFYGYTF
TGTGCCAGCAGTTTAAGACCAACGGGACAGGGGGTTTTCTATGGCTACACCTTC
>-|TRBV6-5|TRBJ2-7|-
CASSSLREPPYEQYF
TGTGCCAGCAGTTCTTTGAGGGAACCCCCCTACGAACAGTACTTC
>-|TRBV9|TRBJ2-1|TRBD2
CASSASGLAGVYEQFF
TGTGCCAGCAGCGCATCGGGACTAGCGGGAGTGTATGAGCAGTTCTTC
>-|TRBV10-3|TRBJ1-1|-
CAISQGTEAFF
TGTGCCATCAGCCAGGGCACTGAAGCTTTCTTT
>-|TRBV30|TRBJ1-2|-
CAWSVLPGAYGYTF
TGTGCCTGGAGTGTACTCCCAGGGGCCTATGGCTACACCTTC
>-|TRBV4-1|TRBJ2-3|-
CASSQDAVETDTQYF
TGCGCCAGCAGCCAAGATGCGGTAGAAACAGATACGCAGTATTTT
>-|TRBV5-5|TRBJ2-7|TRBD1
CASSFSSGPGGSGEQYF
TGTGCCAGCAGCTTTTCAAGCGGCCCAGGGGGAAGTGGCGAGCAGTACTTC
>-|TRBV11-3|TRBJ1-3|-
CASSIQDTGNTIYF
TGTGCCAGCAGCATACAGGACACTGGAAACACCATATATTTT
>-|TRBV7-9|TRBJ1-2|-
CASSLPLALKTGGYTF
TGTGCCAGCAGCTTACCCTTGGCTTTGAAAACAGGGGGCTACACCTTC
>once|TRBV28|TRBJ1-6|-
CASSPRGSSYNSPLHF
TGTGCCAGCAGCCCGCGAGGAAGCTCCTATAATTCACCCCTCCACTTT
>-|TRBV5-5|TRBJ1-1|-
CASSPEEASTDTEAFF
TGTGCCAGCTCTCCCGAGGAGGCGTCTACAGACACTGAAGCTTTCTTT
>-|TRBV7-8|TRBJ2-3|-
CASSLARDTQYF
TGTGCCAGCAGCTTAGCGCGAGATACGCAGTATTTT
>-|TRBV7-9|TRBJ2-7|-
CASSLAGGRYEQYF
TGTGCCAGCAGCTTAGCGGGGGGGCGCTACGAGCAGTACTTC
>-|TRBV9|TRBJ2-1|-
CASSVAGIVNEQFF
TGTGCCAGCAGCGTAGCCGGGATTGTCAATGAGCAGTTCTTC
>-|TRBV6-5|TRBJ2-7|TRBD1
CASSITRTGKEQYF
TGTGCCAGCAGTATCACCCGGACAGGGAAAGAGCAGTACTTC
>-|TRBV29-1|TRBJ2-7|-
CSVAASSYEQYF
TGCAGCGTTGCCGCTAGCTCCTACGAGCAGTACTTC
>-|TRBV28|TRBJ1-6|-
CASSYGLGSYNSPLHF
TGTGCCAGCAGTTACGGGTTGGGTTCCTATAATTCCCCCCTCCACTTT
>-|TRBV7-2|TRBJ1-2|-
CASSRAGGAEGYTF
TGTGCCAGCAGCCGAGCGGGGGGCGCGGAGGGCTACACCTTC
>-|TRBV9|TRBJ2-3|TRBD2
CASSPAGGSTDTQYF
TGTGCCAGCAGCCCGGCGGGGGGGAGCACAGATACGCAGTATTTT
>-|TRBV28|TRBJ1-5|TRBD1
CASSTGQGNQPQHF
TGTGCCAGCAGTACAGGACAGGGAAATCAGCCCCAGCATTTT
>-|TRBV12-5|TRBJ2-1|-
CASGLATVSSYNEQFF
TGTGCTAGTGGTTTGGCGACAGTCAGCTCCTACAATGAGCAGTTCTTC
>-|TRBV27|TRBJ2-7|-
CASSPQGYEQYF
TGTGCCAGCAGTCCTCAGGGGTATGAGCAGTACTTC
>-|TRBV7-9|TRBJ1-3|-
CASSLVRRQYSGNTIYF
TGTGCCAGCAGCTTAGTGCGGAGACAGTACTCTGGAAACACCATATATTTT
>-|TRBV29-1|TRBJ2-3|TRBD1
CSVRRTGQDTQYF
TGCAGCGTTCGACGGACAGGTCAAGATACGCAGTATTTT
>once|TRBV14|TRBJ2-7|TRBD2
CASSLLLSSGSYEQYF
TGTGCCAGCAGCCTCCTCCTATCTAGCGGGAGCTACGAGCAGTACTTC
>-|TRBV21-1|TRBJ1-2|-
CASSPRRATGGPNYGYTF
TGTGCCAGCAGCCCCCGGAGGGCGACAGGGGGTCCCAACTATGGCTACACCTTC
>once|TRBV5-6|TRBJ1-2|-
CASSSYRVGGYTF
TGTGCCAGCAGCTCCTACAGGGTTGGTGGCTACACCTTC
>once|TRBV10-3|TRBJ2-5|-
CAISDASGATDETQYF
TGTGCCATCAGTGACGCCTCGGGAGCGACGGATGAGACCCAGTACTTC
>-|TRBV13|TRBJ1-2|TRBD1
CASSRTGDYGYTF
TGTGCCAGCAGCCGGACAGGGGACTATGGCTACACCTTC
>-|TRBV19|TRBJ2-5|-
CASSEGLLTGYQETQYF
TGTGCCAGTAGTGAAGGCCTACTGACAGGCTACCAAGAGACCCAGTACTTC
>-|TRBV11-2|TRBJ2-7|TRBD1
CASSSDRTYEQYF
TGTGCCAGCAGCTCGGACAGGACCTACGAGCAGTACTTC
>-|TRBV7-9|TRBJ2-1|-
CASSLVHGRNLDEQFF
TGTGCCAGCAGCTTAGTCCATGGCAGAAACCTTGATGAGCAGTTCTTC
>-|TRBV5-1|TRBJ2-1|-
CASSWGGGGYNEQFF
TGCGCCAGCAGCTGGGGGGGCGGGGGATACAATGAGCAGTTCTTC
>-|TRBV5-5|TRBJ1-4|-
CASSFLQGLLNEKLFF
TGTGCCAGCAGCTTTTTGCAGGGACTGCTTAATGAAAAACTGTTTTTT
>-|TRBV7-2|TRBJ2-3|-
CASSLGPGDTDTQYF
TGTGCCAGCAGCTTAGGTCCGGGAGACACAGATACGCAGTATTTT
>-|TRBV2|TRBJ1-5|TRBD1
CASSLDRVEFQPQHF
TGTGCCAGCAGCCTTGACAGGGTCGAGTTTCAGCCCCAGCATTTT
>once|TRBV7-6|TRBJ2-7|TRBD2
CASSPGLAGVRGQYF
TGTGCCAGCAGCCCGGGACTAGCGGGAGTCCGGGGGCAGTACTTC